What follows describes a single TCR beta chain. The data stem from a study of shared clonotypes between healthy human individuals. Selected positively for CCR7 and CD45RO-negative, naive CD8 cells excluded terminally differentiated effector memory CD45RA+ cells. Germline values: CDR1 MGHRA, CDR2 YSYEKL. V lost 3 bases and J lost 7; bases outside the gene matches: 17. This CDR3 is 17 amino acids long. TCRdb's table, derived via immunoSEQ multiplex PCR, lists solely in-frame clones and lacks some. Here the sample spans about 2.1 million clones, 85% to 95% being singletons. The TCR was taken from a man aged 18 to 29 in good health. Some clones in this sample may be carry-over from other donors' samples. The sequenced material came from naive CD8+ T cells from PBMCs. This chain uses TRBV4-1 with TRBJ1-1; 7 nucleotides line up with TRBD1. The CDR3 DNA reads TGCGCCAGCAGCCAGGATCGACAGGGTTCGAAGAGGGTTGAAGCTTTCTTT. It encodes CASSQDRQGSKRVEAFF.